The 8 T cell receptor beta chains listed next were all sequenced from one sample in a study of blood T cell repertoires in COVID-19 (dated by TCRdb to about 2020). Receptor amplification or capture employed the immunoSEQ multiplex PCR assay. TCRdb's version of the immuneACCESS table is confined to in-frame rearrangements and falls short of the full clone set. An unresolved V gene accounts for under half of the shortfall where checked; the remainder is of unknown origin. The table for this sample lists over 15,000 clones; around 84% of them were counted only once. The ten largest clones add up to over 10% of the sample. Material: peripheral blood. All receptors come from a human donor in a cohort sampled during active COVID-19.

The chain recombines TRBV7-2 with TRBJ2-7, with TRBD2 identical over 7 bases. Germline assignment: CDR1 SGHTA and CDR2 FQGNSA. V lost 1 base, J lost 1 base, and 4 bases stayed unmatched. The CDR3 covers 15 residues. The chain's CDR3 is CASSLGPSGSYEQYF. The CDR3 nucleotides are TGTGCCAGCAGCTTAGGGCCTAGCGGATCCTACGAGCAGTACTTC.

This sequence joins TRBV9 and TRBJ2-5, with 8 bases that match TRBD1. Germline assignment: CDR1 SGDLS and CDR2 YYNGEE. The CDR3 contains 16 residues. J was trimmed by 5 bases and V by 0 bases; bases with no gene match: 9. CDR3 residues: CASSVGGNRGWETQYF. The CDR3 nucleotides read TGTGCCAGCAGCGTAGGAGGGAACAGGGGGTGGGAGACCCAGTACTTC.

The genes are TRBV29-1 and TRBJ1-2; a weak D match, TRBD1 (5 bases). Germline assignment: CDR1 SQVTM and CDR2 ANQGSEA. Between the trimmed V and J ends, which lost 3 bases and 4 bases, there was a span of 18 bases. This CDR3 region has 15 residues. CDR3 protein: CSVDLEGRAGYGYTF. Written as DNA, the CDR3 is TGCAGCGTTGATCTAGAGGGGAGGGCTGGCTATGGCTACACCTTC.

This sequence joins TRBV9 and TRBJ1-2; 8 positions match TRBD1. Germline CDR1 and CDR2: SGDLS and YYNGEE. With 2 bases clipped from V and 7 bases from J, the junction kept 10 bases outside the gene matches. This CDR3 is 15 amino acids long. Here the CDR3 reads CASSVDRGLLSGYTF. CDR3 DNA: TGTGCCAGCAGCGTCGACAGGGGACTATTAAGTGGCTACACCTTC.

J is TRBJ2-1 and V is TRBV9; TRBD2 agrees at 7 bases. V trimming: 0 bases; J trimming: 7 bases; junction bases outside the gene matches: 10. This CDR3 has 16 residues. Germline loops: CDR1 SGDLS, CDR2 YYNGEE. This chain's CDR3 is CASSVDPGGGLNEQFF. The CDR3, as DNA: TGTGCCAGCAGCGTAGATCCGGGCGGGGGACTGAATGAGCAGTTCTTC.

The sample holds one count of this clone. This chain uses TRBV27 with TRBJ1-2, with a tentative D call TRBD1 (6 bases). Trimming shortened V by 7 bases and J by 3 bases, and 18 bases separated the two germline ends. The CDR3 covers 15 residues. Germline loops: CDR1 MNHEY, CDR2 SMNVEV (reference sequence). CDR3 nucleotide sequence: TGTGCCAGCACCACCCATCCACCAGGGGACTATGGCTACACCTTC. Translating it yields CASTTHPPGDYGYTF.

The chain employs TRBV4-3 and TRBJ2-1; perhaps TRBD2 as D (5 bases). The germline V and J ends were trimmed by 1 base and 1 base, with 11 bases remaining between them. This CDR3 spans 16 amino acids. Per the germline V gene, CDR1 is LGHNA and CDR2 is YSLEER. CDR3 nucleotide sequence: TGCGCCAGCAGCCAAGGAGGGCCCTTTTCCTACAATGAGCAGTTCTTC. Its protein is CASSQGGPFSYNEQFF.

This clone has more than one count but fewer than ten. The CDR3 DNA follows: TGCGCCAGCAGCTTCGAGGGACAGACCTCTGGAAACACCATATATTTT. Residues: CASSFEGQTSGNTIYF. The J gene is TRBJ1-3, the V gene TRBV5-1; 7 bases agree with TRBD1. After removal of 2 bases from V and 0 bases from J, the junction contained 5 bases not matched to a gene. Germline CDR1 and CDR2: SGHRS and YFSETQ. This CDR3 comprises 16 residues.